Described below is a single TCR beta chain sequence and its context. The germline V gene has CDR1 SEHNR and CDR2 FQNEAQ (reference sequence). Between the trimmed V and J ends, which lost 3 bases and 2 bases, there was a span of 13 bases. CDR3 length: 15 amino acids. The sample belongs to a study of blood T cell repertoires in COVID-19. Study information: The samples span acute and convalescent COVID-19 from the United States, Italy and Spain. Sources were T cells, B-cell-depleted T cells, or PBMCs; the material itself was cDNA or gDNA.

Authors' data handling: How many nucleated cells were present was estimated from reference gene primer amplification. Profiled with immunoSEQ multiplex PCR; TCRdb holds only in-frame clones, not every one. The DNA was the basis for D and trimming; V, J and clone size are from that table. This sample has some 170,000 clones, with 70% to 90% found just once. Sequencing input: peripheral blood. The rearrangement links TRBV7-9 to TRBJ1-1; D possibly corresponds to TRBD1 (6 bases). This sequence was found in a human donor in a cohort sampled during active COVID-19. CDR3 amino acids: CASSFITGQNTEAFF. CDR3 nucleotides: TGTGCCAGCAGCTTCATCACAGGGCAAAACACTGAAGCTTTCTTT.